The clone carrying this T cell receptor beta chain appeared once. Its antigen is unidentified. TCRdb's table, derived via immunoSEQ multiplex PCR, lists solely in-frame clones and lacks some. The repertoire holds about 170,000 clones, with 88% as singletons. Time point defined: blood 4 weeks post-SBRT, at nephrectomy. Treatment in this sample: 15 Gy SBRT to primary tumor, nephrectomy 4 weeks later. Nephrectomy followed 15 Gy stereotactic body radiation by 4 weeks. Serial blood draws occurred at baseline and 2 and 4 weeks post-SBRT. The patient's renal cell carcinoma had clear cell pathology. The sample is drawn from a study of radiation and T cells in renal cell carcinoma. Study-level results: Top tumor clonotypes rose in blood 2 weeks post-radiation, then contracted.

This CDR3 contains 17 residues. Germline loops: CDR1 MGHRA, CDR2 YSYEKL. Trimming took 5 bases from V and 7 from J, leaving 23 bases between them. The sequence was collected from a woman aged 45-59 years with renal cell carcinoma. The sequencing used blood, collected from a patient whose treatment included radiotherapy and nephrectomy. The gene calls are TRBV4-1 and TRBJ1-4; D remains unclear. The CDR3 spells CASSKHTFGSDREKLFF. The DNA for the CDR3 is TGCGCCAGCAGCAAACATACTTTTGGTTCTGATCGTGAAAAACTGTTTTTT.